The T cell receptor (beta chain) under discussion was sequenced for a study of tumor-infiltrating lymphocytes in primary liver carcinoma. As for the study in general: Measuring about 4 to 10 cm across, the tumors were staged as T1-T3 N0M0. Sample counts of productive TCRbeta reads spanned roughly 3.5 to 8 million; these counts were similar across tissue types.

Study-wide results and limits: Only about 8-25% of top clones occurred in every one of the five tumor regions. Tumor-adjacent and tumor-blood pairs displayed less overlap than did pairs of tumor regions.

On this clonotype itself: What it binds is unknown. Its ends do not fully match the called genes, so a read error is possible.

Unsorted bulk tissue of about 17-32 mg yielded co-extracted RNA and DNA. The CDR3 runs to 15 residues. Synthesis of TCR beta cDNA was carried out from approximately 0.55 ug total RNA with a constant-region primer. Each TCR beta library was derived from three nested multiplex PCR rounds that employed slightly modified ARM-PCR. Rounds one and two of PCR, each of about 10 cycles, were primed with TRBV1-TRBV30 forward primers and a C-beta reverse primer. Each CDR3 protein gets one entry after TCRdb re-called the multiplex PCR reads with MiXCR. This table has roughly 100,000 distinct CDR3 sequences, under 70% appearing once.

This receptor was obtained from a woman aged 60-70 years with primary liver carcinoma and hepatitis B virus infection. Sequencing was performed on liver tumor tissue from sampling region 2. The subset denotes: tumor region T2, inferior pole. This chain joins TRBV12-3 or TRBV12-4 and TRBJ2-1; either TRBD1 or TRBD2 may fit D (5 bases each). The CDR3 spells CASSRVRGDYSEQFF. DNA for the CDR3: TGTGCCAGCAGTAGGGTTAGAGGGGATTACAGTGAGCAGTTCTTC.